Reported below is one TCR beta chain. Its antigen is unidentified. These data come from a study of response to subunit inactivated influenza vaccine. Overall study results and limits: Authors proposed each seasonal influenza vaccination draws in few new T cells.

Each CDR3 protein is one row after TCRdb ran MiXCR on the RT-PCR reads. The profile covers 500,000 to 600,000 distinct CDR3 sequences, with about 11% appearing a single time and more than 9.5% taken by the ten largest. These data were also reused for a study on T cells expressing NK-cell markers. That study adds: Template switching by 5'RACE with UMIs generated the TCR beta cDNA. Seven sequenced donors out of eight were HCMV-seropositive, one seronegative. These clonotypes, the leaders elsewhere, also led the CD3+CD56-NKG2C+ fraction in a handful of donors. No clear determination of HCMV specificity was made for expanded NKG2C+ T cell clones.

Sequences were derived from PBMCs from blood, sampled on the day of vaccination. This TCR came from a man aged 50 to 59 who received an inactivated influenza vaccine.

The chain's CDR3 is CASSGTGIGYTF. DNA for the CDR3: TGTGCCAGCAGTGGGACAGGTATTGGCTACACCTTC. The chain carries TRBV28 and TRBJ1-2; TRBD1 matches at 8 bases. The CDR3 extends over 12 amino acids. CDR1 is MDHEN and CDR2 is SYDVKM in the germline V gene. Unmatched junction bases numbered 3, after V lost 5 bases and J lost 7 bases.